Listed below are T cell receptor beta chains from one sample, sequenced in a study of cytomegalovirus exposure and HLA in healthy donors. TCRdb's table, derived via immunoSEQ multiplex PCR, lists solely in-frame clones and lacks some. The sample lists roughly 60,000 clones, 70% to 80% occurring once. Source material: PBMCs. The receptors shown here come from a woman between 40 and 55 years old in good health and CMV-seropositive. Each CDR3 is given with its conserved first and last residue. The order of the fields is CDR3 DNA, CDR3 protein, clone size, V gene, J gene, D gene. The D gene is left open where the match is weak. Where a row states a size, it is once, few, many or the class of an expanded clone; other rows omit it.

CDR3 DNA: TGTGCCAGCAGACTCCTAGGGACAGGGGGTACTGAAGCTTTCTTT; CDR3 protein: CASRLLGTGGTEAFF; clone size: -; V gene: TRBV28; J gene: TRBJ1-1; D gene: TRBD1
CDR3 DNA: TGTGCTAGTGGTTTAGGGGGACCTAGCACAGATACGCAGTATTTT; CDR3 protein: CASGLGGPSTDTQYF; clone size: -; V gene: TRBV12-5; J gene: TRBJ2-3; D gene: -
CDR3 DNA: TGTGCCAGTAGACGACAGGGGGCGGGCTACGAGCAGTACTTC; CDR3 protein: CASRRQGAGYEQYF; clone size: -; V gene: TRBV19; J gene: TRBJ2-7; D gene: TRBD1
CDR3 DNA: TGTGCCACCAGCGGCGGGAGGAACACTGAAGCTTTCTTT; CDR3 protein: CATSGGRNTEAFF; clone size: -; V gene: TRBV15; J gene: TRBJ1-1; D gene: -
CDR3 DNA: TGTGCCAGCAGTGAATCCCTACACTATGGCTACACCTTC; CDR3 protein: CASSESLHYGYTF; clone size: -; V gene: TRBV2; J gene: TRBJ1-2; D gene: -
CDR3 DNA: TGCGCCAGCAGCTCCTATTCGGGGGGGAGCACCGGGGAGCTGTTTTTT; CDR3 protein: CASSSYSGGSTGELFF; clone size: few; V gene: TRBV5-1; J gene: TRBJ2-2; D gene: TRBD2
CDR3 DNA: TGTGCCAGTAGTAGGAGAGGGCAGAGCCCTTATGGCTACACCTTC; CDR3 protein: CASSRRGQSPYGYTF; clone size: -; V gene: TRBV19; J gene: TRBJ1-2; D gene: -
CDR3 DNA: TGTGCCAGCAGCGACAATGAGCAGTTCTTC; CDR3 protein: CASSDNEQFF; clone size: -; V gene: TRBV2; J gene: TRBJ2-1; D gene: -
CDR3 DNA: TGCAGCGTTGTCCGGGACAGGGGGAACGAGCAGTACTTC; CDR3 protein: CSVVRDRGNEQYF; clone size: -; V gene: TRBV29-1; J gene: TRBJ2-7; D gene: TRBD1
CDR3 DNA: TGTGCCAGCAGCTCCCGGACTAGCGGACGCTCCTACAATGAGCAGTTCTTC; CDR3 protein: CASSSRTSGRSYNEQFF; clone size: -; V gene: TRBV11-2; J gene: TRBJ2-1; D gene: TRBD2
CDR3 DNA: TGTGCCAGTAGTATAGGACAGGGGGTCCCTGAAGCTTTCTTT; CDR3 protein: CASSIGQGVPEAFF; clone size: -; V gene: TRBV19; J gene: TRBJ1-1; D gene: TRBD1
CDR3 DNA: TGTGCCAGCAGCCCCCCGGGGCGGGGGCTCAATGAGCAGTTCTTC; CDR3 protein: CASSPPGRGLNEQFF; clone size: -; V gene: TRBV5-8; J gene: TRBJ2-1; D gene: -
CDR3 DNA: TGTGCCAGCAGCGCAGTCGCCGGGACAAGAAACACCGGGGAGCTGTTTTTT; CDR3 protein: CASSAVAGTRNTGELFF; clone size: few; V gene: TRBV7-9; J gene: TRBJ2-2; D gene: -
CDR3 DNA: TGTGCCAGCAGTCGACTCCCCTACGGCTACACCTTC; CDR3 protein: CASSRLPYGYTF; clone size: -; V gene: TRBV6-1; J gene: TRBJ1-2; D gene: -
CDR3 DNA: TGTGCCAGCAGTTCCAGGACGGGGAGGACAGGAAACACCATATATTTT; CDR3 protein: CASSSRTGRTGNTIYF; clone size: -; V gene: TRBV28; J gene: TRBJ1-3; D gene: -
CDR3 DNA: TGTGCCAGCAGTGAAGCGAGGACAGGAAACACTGAAGCTTTCTTT; CDR3 protein: CASSEARTGNTEAFF; clone size: -; V gene: TRBV6-1; J gene: TRBJ1-1; D gene: TRBD1
CDR3 DNA: TGTGCCAGCTCCCTCCACGCCCCAAAGGGGGGGTTCACCTACGAGCAGTACTTC; CDR3 protein: CASSLHAPKGGFTYEQYF; clone size: -; V gene: TRBV18; J gene: TRBJ2-7; D gene: -
CDR3 DNA: TGTGCCAGCAGCTTATTATACGAGCAGTACTTC; CDR3 protein: CASSLLYEQYF; clone size: -; V gene: TRBV11-2; J gene: TRBJ2-7; D gene: -
CDR3 DNA: TGTGCCAGCAGTGAAGCCACAGGGGGAATCGATGGCTACACCTTC; CDR3 protein: CASSEATGGIDGYTF; clone size: -; V gene: TRBV6-1; J gene: TRBJ1-2; D gene: TRBD1
CDR3 DNA: TGCAGCGTTGAAGTGCCAGGGGAAATCGGCTACACCTTC; CDR3 protein: CSVEVPGEIGYTF; clone size: -; V gene: TRBV29-1; J gene: TRBJ1-2; D gene: -
CDR3 DNA: TGTGCCAGCAGTCCCGGGACAGGGCCCAATGAGCAGTTCTTC; CDR3 protein: CASSPGTGPNEQFF; clone size: -; V gene: TRBV6-4; J gene: TRBJ2-1; D gene: TRBD1
CDR3 DNA: TGCGCCAGCAGCCAAGATTTCGCCGGACAGGGAGGTCAGCCCCAGCATTTT; CDR3 protein: CASSQDFAGQGGQPQHF; clone size: large; V gene: TRBV4-3; J gene: TRBJ1-5; D gene: TRBD1
CDR3 DNA: TGTGCCACCAGCAGCTGGACAGGGAAAGGAGAGACCCAGTACTTC; CDR3 protein: CATSSWTGKGETQYF; clone size: -; V gene: TRBV15; J gene: TRBJ2-5; D gene: TRBD1
CDR3 DNA: TGTGCCCCACAAGAGGCGCCGGACACTGAAGCTTTCTTT; CDR3 protein: CAPQEAPDTEAFF; clone size: -; V gene: TRBV5-4; J gene: TRBJ1-1; D gene: -
CDR3 DNA: TGTGCCAGTAGTATAGTGGGGGCCAGCACAGATACGCAGTATTTT; CDR3 protein: CASSIVGASTDTQYF; clone size: -; V gene: TRBV19; J gene: TRBJ2-3; D gene: -
CDR3 DNA: TGCGCCAGCAGCGTACCCGGGACACCAGGCAATGGCTACACCTTC; CDR3 protein: CASSVPGTPGNGYTF; clone size: -; V gene: TRBV5-1; J gene: TRBJ1-2; D gene: -
CDR3 DNA: TGTGCCAGCAGCTTACGAGGGCGGGACACTGAAGCTTTCTTT; CDR3 protein: CASSLRGRDTEAFF; clone size: -; V gene: TRBV7-9; J gene: TRBJ1-1; D gene: -
CDR3 DNA: TGCGCCAGCAGCTTCAGAGGGGGCGCGGCTTTCTTT; CDR3 protein: CASSFRGGAAFF; clone size: -; V gene: TRBV5-1; J gene: TRBJ1-1; D gene: TRBD1
CDR3 DNA: TGCGCCAGCAGCCAAGTGGTCGAGGCAGATACGCAGTATTTT; CDR3 protein: CASSQVVEADTQYF; clone size: -; V gene: TRBV4-1; J gene: TRBJ2-3; D gene: -
CDR3 DNA: TGTGCCAGCAGCCCTAGGGGGGAGACCCAGTACTTC; CDR3 protein: CASSPRGETQYF; clone size: -; V gene: TRBV7-2; J gene: TRBJ2-5; D gene: -
CDR3 DNA: TGCGCCAGCAGCTCCTCGGCGGCCGGGGAAACTGAAGCTTTCTTT; CDR3 protein: CASSSSAAGETEAFF; clone size: -; V gene: TRBV5-1; J gene: TRBJ1-1; D gene: -
CDR3 DNA: TGTGCCAGCAGCCCACCTCTACAGGGGGCGCTTGCTGGCTACACCTTC; CDR3 protein: CASSPPLQGALAGYTF; clone size: -; V gene: TRBV2; J gene: TRBJ1-2; D gene: TRBD1
CDR3 DNA: TGTGCCAGCAGCTTAGAAGGACAGGAACGTGAGCAGTTCTTC; CDR3 protein: CASSLEGQEREQFF; clone size: once; V gene: TRBV11-3; J gene: TRBJ2-1; D gene: TRBD1
CDR3 DNA: TGTGCCACCGGACAGAGAGCCTTCTCTGGGGCCAACGTCCTGACTTTC; CDR3 protein: CATGQRAFSGANVLTF; clone size: -; V gene: TRBV13; J gene: TRBJ2-6; D gene: -
CDR3 DNA: TGTGCCAGTAGCCAAGTGGGGGGGGAGACCCAGTACTTC; CDR3 protein: CASSQVGGETQYF; clone size: few; V gene: TRBV19; J gene: TRBJ2-5; D gene: TRBD2
CDR3 DNA: TGTGCCAGCAGGTATAGGACAGGGGAGAGTGAGCAGTTCTTC; CDR3 protein: CASRYRTGESEQFF; clone size: few; V gene: TRBV27; J gene: TRBJ2-1; D gene: TRBD1
CDR3 DNA: TGTGCCAGCAGCTCCGGGACAGAGAGATACGAGCAGTACTTC; CDR3 protein: CASSSGTERYEQYF; clone size: once; V gene: TRBV6-5; J gene: TRBJ2-7; D gene: TRBD1
CDR3 DNA: TGTGCCAGCAGTGATCGGGGTTGGAACACTGAAGCTTTCTTT; CDR3 protein: CASSDRGWNTEAFF; clone size: -; V gene: TRBV6-1; J gene: TRBJ1-1; D gene: -
CDR3 DNA: TGTGCCAGCACCGCGGGACTAGCGGGAGGTGGGACCCAGTACTTC; CDR3 protein: CASTAGLAGGGTQYF; clone size: -; V gene: TRBV25-1; J gene: TRBJ2-5; D gene: TRBD2
CDR3 DNA: TGTGCCACCAGCTGGAGACAGGGCGATCAGCCCCAGCATTTT; CDR3 protein: CATSWRQGDQPQHF; clone size: -; V gene: TRBV15; J gene: TRBJ1-5; D gene: TRBD1
CDR3 DNA: TGTGCCAGCAGCTGGTCGGCGGGGCCCCCAGACGAGCAGTACTTC; CDR3 protein: CASSWSAGPPDEQYF; clone size: -; V gene: TRBV7-2; J gene: TRBJ2-7; D gene: -
CDR3 DNA: TGTGCCAGTAGTATAATGGGACAGCCTTACAATGAGCAGTTCTTC; CDR3 protein: CASSIMGQPYNEQFF; clone size: -; V gene: TRBV19; J gene: TRBJ2-1; D gene: TRBD1
CDR3 DNA: TGTGCCAGTAGTATCGCTGGACAGGTATGGGAGCAGTACTTC; CDR3 protein: CASSIAGQVWEQYF; clone size: -; V gene: TRBV19; J gene: TRBJ2-7; D gene: TRBD1
CDR3 DNA: TGTGCCAGCAGCTTGGTTGGAGCGGGGGGGCGAATTGAGCAGTTCTTC; CDR3 protein: CASSLVGAGGRIEQFF; clone size: -; V gene: TRBV5-4; J gene: TRBJ2-1; D gene: TRBD2
CDR3 DNA: TGCGCCAGCAGCCAAGACCTACAGGTTCCCTCGTCCGGCTACACCTTC; CDR3 protein: CASSQDLQVPSSGYTF; clone size: -; V gene: TRBV4-3; J gene: TRBJ1-2; D gene: -
CDR3 DNA: TGCGCCAGCAGCCCGTGGGACAGGGGGCTTAATGAGCAGTTCTTC; CDR3 protein: CASSPWDRGLNEQFF; clone size: -; V gene: TRBV4-1; J gene: TRBJ2-1; D gene: TRBD1
CDR3 DNA: TGCGCCAGCAGCCAAGCCTCGGTGGGGGGGCAGGACTATGGCTACACCTTC; CDR3 protein: CASSQASVGGQDYGYTF; clone size: -; V gene: TRBV4-3; J gene: TRBJ1-2; D gene: -